What follows is one TCR beta chain and its context. The sample is drawn from a study of blood T cell repertoires in COVID-19. For the study at large: COVID-19 samples from acute and convalescent phases originated in the United States, Italy and Spain. Sample material is recorded as cDNA or gDNA derived from T cells, B-cell-depleted T cells, or PBMCs.

Original handling: Reference gene primer amplification gave estimated nucleated cell counts. Sequencing was performed with immunoSEQ multiplex PCR; in TCRdb, only in-frame clones are kept and a portion is missing. V and J calls and clone size are given by that table; D and trimming were obtained from the DNA. This table has a few hundred thousand clones, around 89% appearing once. Germline CDR1 and CDR2: SEHNR and FQNEAQ (reference sequence). The junction had 5 bases not matched to a gene; V was cut back by 7 bases and J by 2 bases. This CDR3 is built from 14 residues. Sequenced input: peripheral blood. The sequence derives from a woman aged 55-69 years with acute or convalescent COVID-19. This chain links TRBV7-9 with TRBJ1-1; TRBD1 aligns across 9 bases. CDR3 residues: CASTTGGFNTEAFF. In DNA, the CDR3 is TGTGCCAGCACCACAGGGGGCTTCAACACTGAAGCTTTCTTT.